Included here is one T cell receptor beta chain sequence, with context. Clones were read by immunoSEQ multiplex PCR, and TCRdb kept only the in-frame ones, dropping some. The table shows approximately 130,000 clones, with around 84% occurring only once. Cryopreserved PBMCs yielded roughly 2 micrograms of genomic DNA for TCR beta libraries. Germline CDR1 is SGHRS and CDR2 is YFSETQ. The CDR3 is 15 amino acids. The V and J ends lost 7 bases and 7 bases, in that order; junction bases with no gene match: 13. This record belongs to a study of cytotoxic CD8 clonotypes in ibrutinib-treated CLL. Whole-study context: Among responders, around 25 were partial and 2 complete; after median roughly 65 months, approximately 15 stayed remitted and roughly twelve progressed. Sequencing produced an average of about 280,000 productive templates and approximately 100,000 productive rearrangements per sample.

This sequence joins TRBV5-1 and TRBJ1-2; TRBD1 aligns across 10 bases. The source is a human donor with chronic lymphocytic leukemia. Specimen: PBMCs, collected after 24 months of ibrutinib treatment. This chain's CDR3 is CASGERQGAFGGYTF. The DNA of the CDR3 is TGCGCCAGCGGGGAAAGACAGGGGGCATTCGGTGGCTACACCTTC.